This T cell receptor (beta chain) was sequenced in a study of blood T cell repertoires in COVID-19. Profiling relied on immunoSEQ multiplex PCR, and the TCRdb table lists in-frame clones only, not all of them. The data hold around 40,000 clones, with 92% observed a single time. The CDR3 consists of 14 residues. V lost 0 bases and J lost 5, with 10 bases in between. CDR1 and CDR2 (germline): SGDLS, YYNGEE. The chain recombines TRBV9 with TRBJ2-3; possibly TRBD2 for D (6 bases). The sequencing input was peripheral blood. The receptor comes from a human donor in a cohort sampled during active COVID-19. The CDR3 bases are TGTGCCAGCAGCGTAGATACGCGGGGAGATACGCAGTATTTT. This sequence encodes CASSVDTRGDTQYF. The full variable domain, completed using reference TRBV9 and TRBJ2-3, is DSGVTQTPKHLITATGQRVTLRCSPRSGDLSVYWYQQSLDQGLQFLIQYYNGEERAKGNILERFSAQQFPDLHSELNLSSLELGDSALYFCASSVDTRGDTQYFGPGTRLTVL.